Each of the 14 T cell receptor beta chains below was sequenced from the same sample in a study of T-cell memory formation after mild COVID-19. TCRdb itself ran the 5' RACE reads through MiXCR, one entry per CDR3 protein. The sample holds 560,000 or so distinct CDR3 sequences, roughly 17% seen once. The sample taken for sequencing was PBMCs or a T cell subset sorted from them (not recorded which). Receptors were obtained from an adult woman who had mild COVID-19 (a few samples of this study predate the infection). Cell type and time point are not known.

This clonotype was seen only a few times. This chain joins TRBV5-1 and TRBJ2-3; 10 nucleotides line up with TRBD2. Germline CDR1 is SGHRS and CDR2 is YFSETQ. Trimming removed 6 bases from V and 6 bases from J; junction bases left unmatched: 4. This CDR3 contains 13 residues. The CDR3 coding sequence is TGCGCCAGCACTAGCGGGAGAGGGGATACGCAGTATTTT. Protein sequence: CASTSGRGDTQYF. The complete variable domain, with remaining parts taken from reference TRBV5-1 and TRBJ2-3, reads KAGVTQTPRYLIKTRGQQVTLSCSPISGHRSVSWYQQTPGQGLQFLFEYFSETQRNKGNFPGRFSGRQFSNSRSEMNVSTLELGDSALYLCASTSGRGDTQYFGPGTRLTVL.

The CDR3 sequence: CASSRKGFGRELRDTQYF. CDR3 DNA: TGTGCCAGCAGCCGCAAAGGGTTTGGGCGGGAACTAAGAGATACGCAGTATTTT. This chain links TRBV7-2 with TRBJ2-3, with D possibly TRBD2 on 6 matching bases. Between the trimmed V and J ends, which lost 5 bases and 5 bases, there was a span of 26 bases. The CDR3 is 18 amino acids. Germline values: CDR1 SGHTA, CDR2 FQGNSA.

This clonotype has at least ten counts. CDR3 coding DNA: TGTGCCAGCAGCCTCGGGGGAGTAAACATTCAGTACTTC. Translated: CASSLGGVNIQYF. V gene TRBV7-8 combines with J gene TRBJ2-4; the D gene is possibly TRBD2 (6 bases). Trimming removed 5 bases at V and 6 bases at J, with 11 bases between. CDR1 is SGHVS and CDR2 is FQNEAQ in the germline V gene. The CDR3 runs to 13 residues.

This clonotype was found a few times. The V and J genes are TRBV19 and TRBJ1-1, with D perhaps TRBD1 (6 bases). CDR3 length: 15 residues. Germline V gene sequence: CDR1 LNHDA, CDR2 SQIVND (reference sequence). The germline V and J ends were trimmed by 4 bases and 0 bases, with 12 bases remaining between them. In nucleotides, the CDR3 is TGTGCCAGTAGTAGCCGGGACACCCTGAACACTGAAGCTTTCTTT. Translation: CASSSRDTLNTEAFF. Filled out from reference TRBV19 and TRBJ1-1, the complete variable domain reads DGGITQSPKYLFRKEGQNVTLSCEQNLNHDAMYWYRQDPGQGLRLIYYSQIVNDFQKGDIAEGYSVSREKKESFPLTVTSAQKNPTAFYLCASSSRDTLNTEAFFGQGTRLTVV.

A few counts support this clonotype. The rearrangement uses TRBV6-2 or TRBV6-3 and TRBJ2-7; 7 bases fit TRBD1. The V gene end was trimmed by 6 bases and the J gene end by 2 bases; junction bases not matched to a gene: 4. This CDR3 has 13 residues. Germline V gives CDR1 MNHEY, CDR2 SVGEGT. The CDR3 DNA reads as TGTGCCAGCAGACGGGACAGCGCCTACGAGCAGTACTTC. Its translation is CASRRDSAYEQYF.

This clonotype has a handful of counts. CDR3 region: CASNHRKLNTEAFF. In DNA form, the CDR3 reads TGTGCCAGCAACCACAGGAAGCTGAACACTGAAGCTTTCTTT. This chain connects TRBV12-3 or TRBV12-4 to TRBJ1-1, with D perhaps TRBD1 (5 bases). V gave up 7 bases and J gave up 0 bases, with 12 bases separating them. The CDR3 totals 14 residues.

This chain links TRBV4-1 with TRBJ2-7; unclear D gene. Germline V lookup: CDR1 MGHRA, CDR2 YSYEKL. Deletions cut 5 bases from V and 3 bases from J, with 11 bases between. CDR3 length equals 13 residues. The CDR3 sequence is CASSSMLHYEQYF. The CDR3 coding sequence is TGCGCCAGCAGCTCGATGCTGCACTACGAGCAGTACTTC.

This clonotype was counted ten times or more. The V call is TRBV7-2, the J call TRBJ1-2; 7 bases are shared with TRBD1. V trimming: 5 bases; J trimming: 8 bases; junction bases outside the gene matches: 17. Germline CDR1 SGHTA, CDR2 FQGNSA. The CDR3 loop spans 16 amino acids. The CDR3 DNA is TGTGCCAGCAGCCCGAATTCCCCCTCTACAGGGGACGGCTACACCTTC. Translating gives CASSPNSPSTGDGYTF.

The J gene is TRBJ1-4, the V gene TRBV4-2; D possibly corresponds to TRBD1 (6 bases). The CDR3 runs 18 residues. V lost 1 base and J lost 0, with 15 bases in between. Germline V CDR1 and CDR2: LGHNA, YNFKEQ. This chain's CDR3 is CASSQGTDPVATNEKLFF. The CDR3 region has the DNA TGTGCCAGCAGCCAAGGGACAGACCCCGTTGCAACTAATGAAAAACTGTTTTTT.

This clonotype showed up just a few times. The chain recombines TRBV2 with TRBJ2-3, with a weak D call TRBD2 (6 bases). This CDR3 comprises 14 residues. Trimming took 8 bases from V and 3 from J, leaving 15 bases between them. CDR1 is SNHLY and CDR2 is FYNNEI in the germline V gene. DNA for the CDR3: TGTGCCAGCCTTAGACTAGGTGGGACAGATACGCAGTATTTT. It is translated as CASLRLGGTDTQYF.

V usage is TRBV11-2 and J usage is TRBJ2-7, with D perhaps being TRBD1 or TRBD2 (5 bases each). The CDR3 extends over 13 amino acids. CDR1 and CDR2 (germline): SGHAT, FQNNGV. Trimming stripped 3 bases from V and 6 bases from J, with 12 bases between. The CDR3 spells CASSFSRGAEQYF. In DNA form, the CDR3 reads TGTGCCAGCAGCTTCTCCCGAGGGGCCGAGCAGTACTTC.

V is TRBV12-3 or TRBV12-4 and J is TRBJ2-1, with 9 nucleotides matching TRBD1. There are 14 residues in the CDR3. The V gene end was trimmed by 3 bases and the J gene end by 9 bases; junction bases not matched to a gene: 6. DNA for the CDR3: TGTGCCAGCAGTTTTGGTGGGGACAGGGTTGAGCAGTTCTTC. It specifies CASSFGGDRVEQFF.

V usage is TRBV24-1 and J usage is TRBJ2-7, with D maybe TRBD1 (5 bases). Germline CDR1 reads KGHDR; CDR2 reads SFDVKD. The CDR3 spans 16 residues. V lost 4 bases and J 5 bases, leaving 20 bases between the germline ends. The CDR3 protein is CATSESGASRTHEQYF. The DNA of the CDR3 is TGTGCCACCAGTGAAAGTGGGGCCAGCCGAACTCACGAGCAGTACTTC.

The chain combines TRBV7-2 with TRBJ1-1; D is ambiguous. V dropped 2 bases and J dropped 2 bases, with 9 bases sitting between them. CDR1 is SGHTA, CDR2 FQGNSA, per germline. The CDR3 contains 14 residues. CDR3 DNA: TGTGCCAGCAGCTTATATCCGGGAAACACTGAAGCTTTCTTT. Translating it yields CASSLYPGNTEAFF.